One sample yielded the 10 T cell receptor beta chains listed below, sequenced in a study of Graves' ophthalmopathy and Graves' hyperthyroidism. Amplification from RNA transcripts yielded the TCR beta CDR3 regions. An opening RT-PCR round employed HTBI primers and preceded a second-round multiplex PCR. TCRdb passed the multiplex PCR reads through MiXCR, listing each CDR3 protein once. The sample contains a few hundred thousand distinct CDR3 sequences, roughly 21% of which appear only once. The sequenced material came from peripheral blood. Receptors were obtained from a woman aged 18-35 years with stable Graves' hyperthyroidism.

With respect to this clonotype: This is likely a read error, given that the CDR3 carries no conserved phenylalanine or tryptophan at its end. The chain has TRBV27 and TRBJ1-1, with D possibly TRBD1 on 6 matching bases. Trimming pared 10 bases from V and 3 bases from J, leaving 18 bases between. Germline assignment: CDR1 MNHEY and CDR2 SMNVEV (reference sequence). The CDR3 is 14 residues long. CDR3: CAIARGAKDTEAFL. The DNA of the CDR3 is TGTGCCATCGCCAGGGGCGCAAAGGACACTGAAGCTTTCTTA.

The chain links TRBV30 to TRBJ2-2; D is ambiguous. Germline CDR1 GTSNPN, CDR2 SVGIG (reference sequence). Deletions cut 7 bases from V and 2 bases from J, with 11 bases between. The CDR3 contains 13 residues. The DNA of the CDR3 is TGTGCCTCCGGGTCGGTAAACACCGGGGAGCTGTTTTTT. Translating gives CASGSVNTGELFF.

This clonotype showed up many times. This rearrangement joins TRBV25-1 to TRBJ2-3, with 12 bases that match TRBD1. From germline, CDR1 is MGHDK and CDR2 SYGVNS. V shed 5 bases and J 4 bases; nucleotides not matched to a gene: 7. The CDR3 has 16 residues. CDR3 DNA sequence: TGTGCCAGCAGTATAAAGGGACAGGGGGCGGCAGATACGCAGTATTTT. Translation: CASSIKGQGAADTQYF.

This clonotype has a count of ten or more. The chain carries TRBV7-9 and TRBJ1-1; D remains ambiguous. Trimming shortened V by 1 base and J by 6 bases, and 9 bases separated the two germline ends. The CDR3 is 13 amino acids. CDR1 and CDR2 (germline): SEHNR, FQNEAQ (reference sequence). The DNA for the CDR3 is TGTGCCAGCAGCTTAGGGGAATTGGCTGAAGCTTTCTTT. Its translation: CASSLGELAEAFF.

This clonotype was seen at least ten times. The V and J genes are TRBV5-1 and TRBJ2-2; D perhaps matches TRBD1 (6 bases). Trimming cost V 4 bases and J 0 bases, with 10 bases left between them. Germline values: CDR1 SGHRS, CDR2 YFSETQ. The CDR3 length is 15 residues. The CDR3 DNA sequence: TGCGCCAGCAGCCCTGGGGGCGCGAACACCGGGGAGCTGTTTTTT. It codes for CASSPGGANTGELFF. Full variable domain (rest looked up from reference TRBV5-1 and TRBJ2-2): KAGVTQTPRYLIKTRGQQVTLSCSPISGHRSVSWYQQTPGQGLQFLFEYFSETQRNKGNFPGRFSGRQFSNSRSEMNVSTLELGDSALYLCASSPGGANTGELFFGEGSRLTVL.

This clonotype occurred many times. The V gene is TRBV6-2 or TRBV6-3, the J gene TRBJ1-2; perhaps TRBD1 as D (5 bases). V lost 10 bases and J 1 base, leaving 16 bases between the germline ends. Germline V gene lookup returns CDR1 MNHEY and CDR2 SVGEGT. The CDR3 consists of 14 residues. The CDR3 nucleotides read TGTGCCACTAAACAGGTCCAATTTAACTATGGCTACACCTTC. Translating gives CATKQVQFNYGYTF.

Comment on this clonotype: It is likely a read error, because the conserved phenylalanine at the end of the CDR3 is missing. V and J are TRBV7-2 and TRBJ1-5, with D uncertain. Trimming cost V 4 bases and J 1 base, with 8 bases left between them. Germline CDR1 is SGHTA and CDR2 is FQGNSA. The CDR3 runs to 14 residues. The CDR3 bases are TGTGCCAGCAGCTCTAGAGACAGCAATCAGCCCCAGCATTAT. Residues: CASSSRDSNQPQHY.

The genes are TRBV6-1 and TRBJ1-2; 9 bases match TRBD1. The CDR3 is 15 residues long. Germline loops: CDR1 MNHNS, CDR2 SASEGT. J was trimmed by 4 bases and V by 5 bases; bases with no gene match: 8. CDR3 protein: CASSPGDRVPYGYTF. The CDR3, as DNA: TGTGCCAGCAGTCCTGGGGACAGGGTCCCCTATGGCTACACCTTC.

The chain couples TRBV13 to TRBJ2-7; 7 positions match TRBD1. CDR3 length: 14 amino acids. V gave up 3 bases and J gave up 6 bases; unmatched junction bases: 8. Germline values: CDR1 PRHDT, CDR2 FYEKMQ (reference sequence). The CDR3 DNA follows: TGTGCCAGCAGCTTGGCTCAGGGGGTAATCGAGCAGTACTTC. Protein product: CASSLAQGVIEQYF.

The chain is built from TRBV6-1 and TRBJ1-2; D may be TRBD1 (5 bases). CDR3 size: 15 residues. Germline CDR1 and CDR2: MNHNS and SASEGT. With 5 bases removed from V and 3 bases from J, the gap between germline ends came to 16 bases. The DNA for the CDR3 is TGTGCCAGCAGTAGATACCGGGACGGCGACTATGGCTACACCTTC. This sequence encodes CASSRYRDGDYGYTF.